Presented here are 8 T cell receptor beta chains from one specimen sequenced in a study of vaccination and CD4 T cells after COVID-19. With the Oncomine TCR Beta short-read assay, DNA from cultured CD4+ T cells was sequenced. TCRdb analysed the PCR reads with MiXCR anew, one entry per CDR3 protein. The data contain 15,000 to 20,000 distinct CDR3 sequences, over 65% of them singletons. Treatment indicated: approximately 9-day PBMC culture with coronavirus spike peptide pools or control peptides (ViraFEST assay). These TCRs are of unknown antigen specificity. The sample consisted of CD4+ T cells from blood, cultured in vitro. All receptors come from a human donor who had recovered from COVID-19.

This chain connects TRBV5-1 to TRBJ1-1; D remains unclear. Trimming cost V 0 bases and J 4 bases, with 19 bases left between them. The germline V gene encodes CDR1 SGHRS and CDR2 YFSETQ. The CDR3 totals 17 residues. In nucleotides, the CDR3 is TGCGCCAGCAGCTTGGCCTTGTCAGGAGCTCTGTTCACTGAAGCTTTCTTT. Translating gives CASSLALSGALFTEAFF.

The chain recombines TRBV20-1 with TRBJ2-7; the D call may be TRBD1 or TRBD2 (5 bases each). The CDR3 is 12 amino acids. From germline, CDR1 is DFQATT and CDR2 SNEGSKA (reference sequence). The CDR3 sequence: CRIRGREYEQYF. The DNA of the CDR3 is TGCAGAATTAGGGGCAGGGAGTACGAGCAGTACTTC.

The V gene is TRBV5-4, the J gene TRBJ1-5; possible D gene TRBD1, 5 bases. CDR3 length: 13 residues. Germline V gene sequence: CDR1 SGHNT, CDR2 YYREEE (reference sequence). The ends were cut back, 4 bases at V and 4 bases at J, with 9 bases in the middle. The CDR3 loop reads CASSADSNQPQHF. DNA of the CDR3: TGTGCCAGCAGCGCAGACAGTAATCAGCCCCAGCATTTT.

This clonotype was counted a few times. The genes are TRBV15 and TRBJ1-1; D remains ambiguous. Trimming pared 3 bases from V and 6 bases from J, leaving 20 bases between. This CDR3 spans 16 amino acids. Germline CDR1 is LNHNV and CDR2 is YYDKDF (reference sequence). The CDR3 DNA is TGTGCCACCAGCAGTGTTGGGCAGGCGGCAAGGGCTGAAGCTTTCTTT. Protein product: CATSSVGQAARAEAFF.

The chain is built from TRBV7-8 and TRBJ2-7, with D tentatively TRBD1 (5 bases). From germline, CDR1 is SGHVS and CDR2 FQNEAQ. The V end was cut by 5 bases, the J end by 0 bases, with 14 bases between. The CDR3 has 15 residues. The CDR3 nucleotides read TGTGCCAGCAGCGCCGCCTGGGGCCTCTCCTACGAGCAGTACTTC. Its translation: CASSAAWGLSYEQYF.

The chain couples TRBV20-1 to TRBJ1-2; tentative D call: TRBD1 (5 bases). This CDR3 has 13 amino acids. The germline gives CDR1 DFQATT, CDR2 SNEGSKA (reference sequence). V was trimmed by 5 bases and J by 2 bases, leaving 12 bases between them. In DNA, the CDR3 is TGCAGTGCTCCGACGACAGAAAACTATGGCTACACCTTC. Protein sequence: CSAPTTENYGYTF.

The chain combines TRBV6-2 or TRBV6-3 with TRBJ2-5; weak D call: TRBD2 (5 bases). V shed 5 bases and J shed 5 bases, with 15 bases lying between them. The CDR3 is made up of 14 amino acids. Germline V gene sequence: CDR1 MNHEY, CDR2 SVGEGT. The CDR3 loop is CASSRNGIAETQYF. DNA of the CDR3: TGTGCCAGCAGTCGAAACGGGATCGCTGAGACCCAGTACTTC.

The rearrangement links TRBV30 to TRBJ1-5; D may be TRBD1 (6 bases). Trimming stripped 3 bases from V and 5 bases from J, with 11 bases between. CDR3 length: 13 amino acids. Germline values: CDR1 GTSNPN, CDR2 SVGIG (reference sequence). The CDR3 here is CAWRGGRDQPQHF. The CDR3 DNA follows: TGTGCCTGGAGAGGGGGAAGGGATCAGCCCCAGCATTTT.